This T cell receptor (beta chain) was captured in a study of post-analysis software for immune sequencing data. This clonotype showed up many times. Its specificity is not known. V was clipped by 6 bases and J by 2 bases, with 14 bases between them. The CDR3 is made up of 14 amino acids. Germline values: CDR1 MNHEY, CDR2 SMNVEV (reference sequence). cDNA libraries for TCR beta contained unique molecular identifiers. TCRdb redid the calling of the PCR reads with MiXCR, one entry per CDR3 protein. This table has around 180,000 distinct CDR3 sequences, about 30% appearing once. Study outcomes and limitations: Samples sharing a preparation batch grouped tightly together when assessed by F measure. Patients used five TRBV segments, including TRBV5-6, TRBV5-1 and TRBV20-1, more often than controls. Significantly decreased normalized Chao1 diversity was recorded for multiple sclerosis patients relative to controls.

The receptor's source is a girl between 10 and 17 years old with multiple sclerosis. The rearrangement joins TRBV27 to TRBJ2-7; possibly TRBD1 for D (5 bases). Material for sequencing was blood. Here the CDR3 DNA reads TGTGCCAGCAGCCAACAGGTTTCCACCTACGAGCAGTACTTC. Its translation is CASSQQVSTYEQYF.